This T cell receptor (beta chain) was captured by sequencing in a study of regulatory T cells in long-lasting Graves disease (dated by TCRdb to about 2021). With respect to the entire study: Persistent Graves' disease was defined as antithyroid drug treatment for over 5 years with persistently positive TSH receptor autoantibodies. Patients with persistent Graves' disease were compared with patients with newly diagnosed Graves' disease using TCR sequencing and RNA sequencing of peripheral blood. Persistent Graves' disease patients in the clinical cohort had taken antithyroid drugs for roughly ten years on average. The study took place in China and was registered as a clinical trial. A total of approximately 35 samples underwent TCR sequencing: some 13 from persistent and approximately 20 from newly diagnosed Graves' disease patients. What the work shows at the level of the full study, not this receptor alone: Peripheral blood alone was examined, since thyroid tissue, which constituted the primary lesion, could not be accessed. Sequencing and analysis were limited to the TCR beta chain. Persistent patients shared more public clonotypes among themselves (approximately 2,500) than newly diagnosed patients did (approximately 870). The small sample size was acknowledged by the authors as a limitation that may reduce accuracy. Persistent Graves' disease patients showed lower TCR Shannon entropy and fewer highly expanded clones than newly diagnosed patients, suggesting clonal expansion. Persistent disease showed preferential use of TRBV28, TRBJ1-2 and TRBJ2-5, whereas newly diagnosed disease favored TRBV20-1 and TRBJ2-1.

This clonotype was found a few times. The clone's antigen remains unknown. It has no much larger one-base neighbor in the sample; base qualities were not kept. The method behind the library was multiplex PCR. Sequencing relied on an Illumina HiSeq 4000. TCR beta libraries were built with iRepertoire HTBI primers and Arm-PCR amplification of CDR3 regions. Before sequencing, the PCR products underwent gel purification. Concerning the study's data processing: A total of fewer than 65 TRBV and under 15 TRBJ segments were identified across samples and were used for gene usage analysis of CDR3 amino acid clonotypes. Filtered high-quality paired reads were merged into contigs using COPE and FqMerger. BLAST was used to align contigs to IMGT TRBV, TRBD and TRBJ reference genes, and CDR3 was defined according to IMGT. Clonotypes above 0.1% frequency were classified as highly expanded clones. Repertoire diversity was measured by Shannon entropy, and V-J evenness by the Gini coefficient. A clonotype found in more than one individual was treated as public. TCRdb reran the public reads through fastp at Q25 and MiXCR, keeping productive beta chains. Rows with a matching CDR3 protein are joined into one entry that keeps the most common DNA and genes. The V and J calls shown here were made by TCRdb, not taken from the authors' results. This sample is represented by 400,000 to 500,000 distinct CDR3 sequences; about 21% of them were singletons. The top ten hold roughly an eighth of the sample.

Read against the paper, the sample's time point label means: persistent/refractory GD, antithyroid drugs over 5 years with positive TRAb. For both TCR sequencing and RNA sequencing, RNA was extracted from PBMCs using TRIzol. The diagnosis of Graves' disease was made according to American Thyroid Association guidelines. Patients for the study were recruited at an endocrinology department in Xi'an, China. Each patient gave 7.5 to 10 milliliters of peripheral blood, collected in an EDTA anticoagulant tube. Ficoll Paque Plus density gradient separation was used to isolate PBMCs, and no further T cell sorting was done. RNA quality was checked with an Agilent 2100 Bioanalyzer and agarose gel, and concentration with a NanoDrop 2000. Trimming removed 2 bases from V and 2 bases from J, leaving 8 bases between the germline ends. The germline V gene specifies SGHDT as CDR1 and YYEEEE as CDR2. The CDR3 goes from the cysteine to the phenylalanine over 14 residues. The kept DNA is CDR3 alone, 42 bases in frame from the first base.

The chain is made from TRBV5-6 and TRBJ2-4, with a tentative D gene TRBD1 over 5 matching bases. This clonotype was obtained from a female donor with Graves disease. Material: peripheral blood mononuclear cells (PBMCs), obtained when the disease was refractory, from a patient treated with antithyroid drugs. CDR3 sequence: CASSLRGTKNIQYF. The nucleotides read TGTGCCAGCAGCTTAAGGGGAACCAAAAACATTCAGTACTTC. With the portions outside the CDR3 filled from the reference TRBV5-6 and TRBJ2-4 genes, the complete variable region becomes DAGVTQSPTHLIKTRGQQVTLRCSPKSGHDTVSWYQQALGQGPQFIFQYYEEEERQRGNFPDRFSGHQFPNYSSELNVNALLLGDSALYLCASSLRGTKNIQYFGAGTRLSVL.